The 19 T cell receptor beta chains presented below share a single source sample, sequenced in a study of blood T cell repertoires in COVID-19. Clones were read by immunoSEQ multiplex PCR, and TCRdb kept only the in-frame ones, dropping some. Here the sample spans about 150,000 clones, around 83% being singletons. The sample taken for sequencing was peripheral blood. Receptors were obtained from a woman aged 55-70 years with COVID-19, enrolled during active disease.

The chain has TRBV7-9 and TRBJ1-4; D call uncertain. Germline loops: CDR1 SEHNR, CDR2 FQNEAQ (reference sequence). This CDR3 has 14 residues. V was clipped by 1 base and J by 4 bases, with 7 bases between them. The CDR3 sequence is CASSLGSVNEKLFF. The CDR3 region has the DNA TGTGCCAGCAGCTTAGGTTCGGTTAATGAAAAACTGTTTTTT.

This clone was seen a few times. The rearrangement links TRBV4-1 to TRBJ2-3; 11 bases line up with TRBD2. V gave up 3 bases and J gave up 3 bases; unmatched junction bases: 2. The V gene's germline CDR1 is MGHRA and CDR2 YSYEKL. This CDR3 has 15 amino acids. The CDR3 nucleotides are TGCGCCAGCAGCCACCGACTAGCGGGAACAGATACGCAGTATTTT. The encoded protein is CASSHRLAGTDTQYF.

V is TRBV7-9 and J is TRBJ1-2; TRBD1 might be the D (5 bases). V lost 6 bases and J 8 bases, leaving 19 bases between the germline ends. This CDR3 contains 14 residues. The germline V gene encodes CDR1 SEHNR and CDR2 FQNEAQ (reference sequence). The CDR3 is CASRYEVGAEGYTF. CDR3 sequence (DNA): TGTGCCAGCAGATACGAGGTTGGGGCGGAGGGCTACACCTTC.

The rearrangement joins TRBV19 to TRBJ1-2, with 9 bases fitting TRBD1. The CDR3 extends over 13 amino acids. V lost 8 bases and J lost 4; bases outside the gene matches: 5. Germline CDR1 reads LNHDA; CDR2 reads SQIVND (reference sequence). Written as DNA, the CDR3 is TGTGCCAGTCGGACAGGGGTGGCCTATGGCTACACCTTC. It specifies CASRTGVAYGYTF.

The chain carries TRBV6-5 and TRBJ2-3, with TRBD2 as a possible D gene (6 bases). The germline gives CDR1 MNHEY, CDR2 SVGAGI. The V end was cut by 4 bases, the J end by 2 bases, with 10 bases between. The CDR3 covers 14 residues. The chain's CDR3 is CASSFGLNTDTQYF. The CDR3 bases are TGTGCCAGCAGTTTCGGACTAAACACAGATACGCAGTATTTT.

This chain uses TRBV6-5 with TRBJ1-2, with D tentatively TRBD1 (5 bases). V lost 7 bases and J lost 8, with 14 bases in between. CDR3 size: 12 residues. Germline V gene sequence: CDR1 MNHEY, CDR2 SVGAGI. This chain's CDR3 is CASTQGARGYTF. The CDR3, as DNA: TGTGCCAGCACCCAAGGGGCACGGGGCTACACCTTC.

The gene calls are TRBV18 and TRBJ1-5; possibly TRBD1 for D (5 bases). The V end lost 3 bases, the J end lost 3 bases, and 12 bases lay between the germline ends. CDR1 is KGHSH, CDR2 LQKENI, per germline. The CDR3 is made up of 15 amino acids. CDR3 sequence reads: CASSPLDSANQPQHF. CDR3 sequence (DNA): TGTGCCAGCTCACCCCTAGACAGCGCCAATCAGCCCCAGCATTTT.

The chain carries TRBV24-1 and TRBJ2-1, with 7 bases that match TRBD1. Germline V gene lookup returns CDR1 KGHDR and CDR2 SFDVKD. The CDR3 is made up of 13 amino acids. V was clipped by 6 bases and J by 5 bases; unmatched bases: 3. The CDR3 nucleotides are TGTGCCACCAGTAGGGACAGCGACAATGAGCAGTTCTTC. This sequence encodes CATSRDSDNEQFF.

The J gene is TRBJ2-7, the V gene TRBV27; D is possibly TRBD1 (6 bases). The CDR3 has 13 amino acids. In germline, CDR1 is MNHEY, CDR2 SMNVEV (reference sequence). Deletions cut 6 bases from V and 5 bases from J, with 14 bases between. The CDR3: CASSPRTAHEQYF. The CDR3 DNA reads TGTGCCAGCAGCCCCAGGACAGCCCACGAGCAGTACTTC.

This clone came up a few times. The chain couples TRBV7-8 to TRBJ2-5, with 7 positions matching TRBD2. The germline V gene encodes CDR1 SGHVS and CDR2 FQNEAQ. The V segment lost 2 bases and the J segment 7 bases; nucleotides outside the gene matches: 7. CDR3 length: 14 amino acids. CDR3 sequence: CASSLTGLDGTQYF. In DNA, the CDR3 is TGTGCCAGCAGCTTAACCGGACTAGACGGGACCCAGTACTTC.

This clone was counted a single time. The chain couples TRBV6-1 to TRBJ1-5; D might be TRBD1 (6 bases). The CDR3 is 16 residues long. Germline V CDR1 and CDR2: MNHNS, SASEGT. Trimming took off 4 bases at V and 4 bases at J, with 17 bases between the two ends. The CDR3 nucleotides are TGTGCCAGCAGTGTCCCTATCTTGACAGGTAATCAGCCCCAGCATTTT. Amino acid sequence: CASSVPILTGNQPQHF.

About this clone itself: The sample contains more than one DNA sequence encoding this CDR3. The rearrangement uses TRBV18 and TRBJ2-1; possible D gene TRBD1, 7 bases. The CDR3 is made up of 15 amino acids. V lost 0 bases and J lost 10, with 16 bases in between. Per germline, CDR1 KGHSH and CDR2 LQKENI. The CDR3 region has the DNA TGTGCCAGCTCACCACCGACAGGGAGGCAGAGGGAGCAGTTCTTC. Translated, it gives CASSPPTGRQREQFF.

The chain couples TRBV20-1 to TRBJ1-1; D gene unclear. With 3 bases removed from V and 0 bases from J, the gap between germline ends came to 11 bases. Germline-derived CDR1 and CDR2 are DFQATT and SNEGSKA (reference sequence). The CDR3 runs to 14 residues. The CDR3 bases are TGCAGTGCTAGTGACTCTCAGATGAACACTGAAGCTTTCTTT. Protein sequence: CSASDSQMNTEAFF.

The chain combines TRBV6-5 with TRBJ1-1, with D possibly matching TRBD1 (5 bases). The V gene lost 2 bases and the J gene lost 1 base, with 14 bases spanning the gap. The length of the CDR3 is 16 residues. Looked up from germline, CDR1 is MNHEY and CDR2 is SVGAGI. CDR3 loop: CASSYRRTSSNTEAFF. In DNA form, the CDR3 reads TGTGCCAGCAGTTACCGCCGGACATCCTCGAACACTGAAGCTTTCTTT.

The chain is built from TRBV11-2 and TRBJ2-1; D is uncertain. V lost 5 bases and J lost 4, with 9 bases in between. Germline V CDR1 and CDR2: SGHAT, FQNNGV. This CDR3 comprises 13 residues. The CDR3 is CASSPQAYNEQFF. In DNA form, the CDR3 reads TGTGCCAGCAGCCCTCAGGCTTACAATGAGCAGTTCTTC.

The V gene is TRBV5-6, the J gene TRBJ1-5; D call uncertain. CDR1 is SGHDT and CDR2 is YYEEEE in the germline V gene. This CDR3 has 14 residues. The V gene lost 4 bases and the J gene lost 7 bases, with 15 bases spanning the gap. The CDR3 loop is CASSTNGQAQPQHF. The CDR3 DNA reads TGTGCCAGCAGCACAAATGGGCAAGCCCAGCCCCAGCATTTT.

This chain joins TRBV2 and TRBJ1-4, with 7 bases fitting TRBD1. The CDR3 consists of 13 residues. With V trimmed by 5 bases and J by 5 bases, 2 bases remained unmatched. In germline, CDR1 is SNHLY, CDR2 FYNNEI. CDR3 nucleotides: TGTGCCAGCAGTAAGGGGGCAAATGAAAAACTGTTTTTT. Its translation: CASSKGANEKLFF.

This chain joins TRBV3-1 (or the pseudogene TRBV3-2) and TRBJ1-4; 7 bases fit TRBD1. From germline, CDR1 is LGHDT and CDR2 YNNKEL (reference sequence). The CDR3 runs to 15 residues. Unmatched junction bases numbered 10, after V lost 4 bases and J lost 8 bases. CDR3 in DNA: TGTGCCAGCAGCCGTACAGGGGCGAGACAAGAAAAACTGTTTTTT. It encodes CASSRTGARQEKLFF.

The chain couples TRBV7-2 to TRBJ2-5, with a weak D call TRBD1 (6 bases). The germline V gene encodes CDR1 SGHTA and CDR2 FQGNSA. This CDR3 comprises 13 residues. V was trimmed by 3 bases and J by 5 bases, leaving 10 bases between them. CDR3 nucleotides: TGTGCCAGCAGCTTTAGGGGGTGGGAGACCCAGTACTTC. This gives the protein CASSFRGWETQYF. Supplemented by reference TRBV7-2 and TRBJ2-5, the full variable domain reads GAGVSQSPSNKVTEKGKDVELRCDPISGHTALYWYRQSLGQGLEFLIYFQGNSAPDKSGLPSDRFSAERTGGSVSTLTIQRTQQEDSAVYLCASSFRGWETQYFGPGTRLLVL.